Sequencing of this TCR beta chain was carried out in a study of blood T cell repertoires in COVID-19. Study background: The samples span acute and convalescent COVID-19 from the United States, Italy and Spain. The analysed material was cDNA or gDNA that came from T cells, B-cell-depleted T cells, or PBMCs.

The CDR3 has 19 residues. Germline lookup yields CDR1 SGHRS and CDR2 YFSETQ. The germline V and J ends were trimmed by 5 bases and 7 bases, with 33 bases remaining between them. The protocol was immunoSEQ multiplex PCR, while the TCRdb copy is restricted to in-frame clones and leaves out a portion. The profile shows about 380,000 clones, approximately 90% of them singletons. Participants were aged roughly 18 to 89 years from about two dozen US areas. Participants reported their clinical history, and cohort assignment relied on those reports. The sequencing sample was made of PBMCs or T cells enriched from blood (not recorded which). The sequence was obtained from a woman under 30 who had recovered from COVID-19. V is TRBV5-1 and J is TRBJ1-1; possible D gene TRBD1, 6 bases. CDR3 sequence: CASRMRSGVGIPERGEAFF. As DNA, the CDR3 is TGCGCCAGCAGGATGAGGTCAGGGGTCGGAATCCCTGAACGAGGTGAAGCTTTCTTT. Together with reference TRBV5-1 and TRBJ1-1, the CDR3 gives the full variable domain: KAGVTQTPRYLIKTRGQQVTLSCSPISGHRSVSWYQQTPGQGLQFLFEYFSETQRNKGNFPGRFSGRQFSNSRSEMNVSTLELGDSALYLCASRMRSGVGIPERGEAFFGQGTRLTVV.